A single sample gave rise to the 30 T cell receptor beta chains below, sequenced in a study of shared clonotypes between healthy human individuals. The repertoire was sequenced with immunoSEQ multiplex PCR; TCRdb's copy has only in-frame clones and lacks some. This sample has roughly 680,000 clones; about two thirds occur once, and the top ten carry more than 1.5%. Sample: memory CD4+ T cells sorted from blood. Subset reported: CD45RA-negative fraction. The receptor source for this set is a woman in her 30s in good health.

The rearrangement joins TRBV5-5 to TRBJ2-3; D might be TRBD2 (5 bases). Germline V lookup: CDR1 SGHKS, CDR2 YYEKEE (reference sequence). This CDR3 has 15 amino acids. The V gene lost 1 base and the J gene lost 4 bases, with 13 bases spanning the gap. The CDR3 DNA sequence: TGTGCCAGCAGCTTGCGTCTCCCTAGCTCAGATACGCAGTATTTT. It yields the protein CASSLRLPSSDTQYF.

The chain is built from TRBV5-1 and TRBJ2-7, with 7 positions matching TRBD2. The V gene end was trimmed by 0 bases and the J gene end by 1 base; junction bases not matched to a gene: 4. This CDR3 is built from 15 residues. Germline V gene sequence: CDR1 SGHRS, CDR2 YFSETQ. The CDR3 protein is CASSLEPSGSYEQYF. The CDR3 DNA follows: TGCGCCAGCAGCTTGGAGCCTAGCGGTTCCTACGAGCAGTACTTC.

The gene calls are TRBV5-3 and TRBJ1-5; 8 nucleotides align to TRBD1. TRBV5-3 is given ORF status, its function remaining uncertain. This CDR3 has 14 amino acids. After removal of 8 bases from V and 0 bases from J, the junction contained 4 bases not matched to a gene. Written as DNA, the CDR3 is TGTGCCAGGACACAGGGGGTTAGCAATCAGCCCCAGCATTTT. It specifies CARTQGVSNQPQHF.

This clone was recorded once. This rearrangement joins TRBV5-6 to TRBJ1-2; D gene ambiguous. V dropped 4 bases and J dropped 8 bases, with 15 bases sitting between them. CDR3 length: 13 residues. Germline lookup yields CDR1 SGHDT and CDR2 YYEEEE. In DNA, the CDR3 is TGTGCCAGCAGCCCATTTCCGACAAGAGGCTACACCTTC. Encoded protein: CASSPFPTRGYTF.

This clone showed up just once. Written as DNA, the CDR3 is TGCAGCGTTGAGAGCCCGCTCAGGCAGACCCAGTACTTC. Its translation: CSVESPLRQTQYF. This chain links TRBV29-1 with TRBJ2-5; D remains ambiguous. The germline V and J ends were trimmed by 3 bases and 6 bases, with 14 bases remaining between them. Germline loops: CDR1 SQVTM, CDR2 ANQGSEA. The CDR3 extends over 13 amino acids.

The rearrangement uses TRBV2 and TRBJ2-7; D might be TRBD1 or TRBD2, each matching 5 bases. This CDR3 comprises 11 residues. Germline assignment: CDR1 SNHLY and CDR2 FYNNEI. The V gene lost 8 bases and the J gene lost 7 bases, with 12 bases spanning the gap. This chain's CDR3 is CASSTEGEQYF. CDR3 coding DNA: TGTGCCAGCTCGACAGAGGGGGAGCAGTACTTC.

The rearrangement joins TRBV28 to TRBJ2-6; possibly TRBD2 for D (5 bases). The V gene lost 5 bases and the J gene lost 0 bases, with 11 bases spanning the gap. CDR3 length: 16 amino acids. The germline V gene encodes CDR1 MDHEN and CDR2 SYDVKM. CDR3 bases: TGTGCCAGCAGTCCGGGAAGACCCTCTGGGGCCAACGTCCTGACTTTC. It codes for CASSPGRPSGANVLTF.

V usage is TRBV2 and J usage is TRBJ2-5, with a tentative D call TRBD2 (6 bases). V was pared by 0 bases and J by 5 bases, with 13 bases between. The CDR3 extends over 15 amino acids. CDR1 and CDR2 (germline): SNHLY, FYNNEI. CDR3 protein: CASSEAGTFVETQYF. The CDR3 DNA reads TGTGCCAGCAGTGAAGCCGGGACTTTTGTCGAGACCCAGTACTTC.

The V gene is TRBV5-1, the J gene TRBJ2-1, with TRBD1 matching 10 bases. The germline gives CDR1 SGHRS, CDR2 YFSETQ. The CDR3 has 16 residues. The junction had 6 bases not matched to a gene; V was cut back by 4 bases and J by 2 bases. The CDR3 DNA sequence: TGCGCCAGCAGCAGGGACAGGGGACGGACCTACAATGAGCAGTTCTTC. Its protein is CASSRDRGRTYNEQFF.

The chain recombines TRBV28 with TRBJ2-3; D is unresolved. Germline V gene lookup returns CDR1 MDHEN and CDR2 SYDVKM. With 1 base removed from V and 2 bases from J, the gap between germline ends came to 7 bases. The CDR3 runs 14 residues. The CDR3 DNA sequence: TGTGCCAGCAGTTTATACCAGAACACAGATACGCAGTATTTT. It yields the protein CASSLYQNTDTQYF.

The J gene is TRBJ2-1, the V gene TRBV5-1; a possible D gene is TRBD1 (6 bases). CDR1 and CDR2 (germline): SGHRS, YFSETQ. V gave up 0 bases and J gave up 3 bases, with 16 bases separating them. This CDR3 has 17 residues. The CDR3 DNA follows: TGCGCCAGCAGCTTGGGCCAGGGGACACACTACTACAATGAGCAGTTCTTC. The encoded protein is CASSLGQGTHYYNEQFF.

About this clone itself: The sample holds other DNA sequences that translate to the same CDR3. V is TRBV5-4 and J is TRBJ1-1, with D possibly TRBD1 on 6 matching bases. The CDR3 loop spans 15 amino acids. The V end was cut by 0 bases, the J end by 0 bases, with 9 bases between. Germline V gene sequence: CDR1 SGHNT, CDR2 YYREEE (reference sequence). CDR3 coding DNA: TGTGCCAGCAGCTTGGGGGGGGACATGAACACTGAAGCTTTCTTT. As protein: CASSLGGDMNTEAFF. Complete variable domain (other parts from reference TRBV5-4 and TRBJ1-1): ETGVTQSPTHLIKTRGQQVTLRCSSQSGHNTVSWYQQALGQGPQFIFQYYREEENGRGNFPPRFSGLQFPNYSSELNVNALELDDSALYLCASSLGGDMNTEAFFGQGTRLTVV.

The chain carries TRBV21-1 and TRBJ2-1; the table's D call of TRBD2 was not tested on the DNA. TRBV21-1 is annotated as a pseudogene. This CDR3 has 19 amino acids. CDR3 nucleotides: TGTGCCAGCAGCAAAGCGCTTTGGGATAGCGGGAGAACCTACAATGAGCAGTTCTTC. This gives the protein CASSKALWDSGRTYNEQFF.

V is TRBV28 and J is TRBJ2-1; TRBD2 aligns across 11 bases. Germline lookup yields CDR1 MDHEN and CDR2 SYDVKM. V dropped 5 bases and J dropped 7; count of bases not matched to a gene: 13. This CDR3 region has 17 residues. Here the CDR3 DNA reads TGTGCCAGCAGTGCAGGTTTCCGACTAGCGGGACCTAATGAGCAGTTCTTC. It specifies CASSAGFRLAGPNEQFF.

The CDR3 protein is CASSQPRDAGQGAGQPQHF. The CDR3 nucleotides are TGTGCCAGCAGCCAACCCCGCGACGCGGGACAGGGGGCTGGTCAGCCCCAGCATTTT. The gene calls are TRBV14 and TRBJ1-5, with 12 bases fitting TRBD1. There are 19 residues in the CDR3. The ends lost 2 bases at V and 6 bases at J; junction bases unmatched: 14. Per the germline V gene, CDR1 is SGHDN and CDR2 is FVKESK.

The rearrangement uses TRBV25-1 and TRBJ1-3; no definite D call. Trimming removed 5 bases from V and 0 bases from J, with 11 bases in between. The CDR3 contains 15 residues. CDR1 MGHDK and CDR2 SYGVNS come from the germline V gene. The CDR3 coding sequence is TGTGCCAGCAGTAATACCGCGAGCTCTGGAAACACCATATATTTT. Its protein product is CASSNTASSGNTIYF.

This clone was observed a handful of times. V gene TRBV29-1 combines with J gene TRBJ1-1, with 8 bases aligning to TRBD1. This CDR3 is built from 13 residues. V dropped 5 bases and J dropped 8; count of bases not matched to a gene: 10. Germline CDR1 is SQVTM and CDR2 is ANQGSEA. The CDR3 is CSVQQGGIGEAFF. CDR3 in DNA: TGCAGCGTTCAACAGGGGGGCATTGGGGAAGCTTTCTTT.

V usage is TRBV7-2 and J usage is TRBJ1-2; D possibly corresponds to TRBD1 (5 bases). The CDR3 has 18 amino acids. Germline CDR1 is SGHTA and CDR2 is FQGNSA. With 3 bases removed from V and 5 bases from J, the gap between germline ends came to 25 bases. The CDR3 is CASSLDTSRAGSGYGYTF. CDR3 nucleotide sequence: TGTGCCAGCAGCTTGGACACGAGCAGGGCAGGGTCTGGTTATGGCTACACCTTC. Supplemented by reference TRBV7-2 and TRBJ1-2, the full variable domain reads GAGVSQSPSNKVTEKGKDVELRCDPISGHTALYWYRQSLGQGLEFLIYFQGNSAPDKSGLPSDRFSAERTGGSVSTLTIQRTQQEDSAVYLCASSLDTSRAGSGYGYTFGSGTRLTVV.

The chain uses TRBV6-1 and TRBJ2-3, with D tentatively TRBD2 (6 bases). Germline V lookup: CDR1 MNHNS, CDR2 SASEGT. CDR3 length: 11 amino acids. Between the trimmed V and J ends, which lost 8 bases and 5 bases, there was a span of 8 bases. The CDR3 nucleotides are TGTGCCAGCTGGGGAGGAGATACGCAGTATTTT. It codes for CASWGGDTQYF.

This clone has just a few counts. The same CDR3 is also encoded by other DNA sequences in this sample. J is TRBJ2-7 and V is TRBV5-1; possibly TRBD1 or TRBD2 for D (5 bases each). The germline CDR1 and CDR2 sequences are SGHRS and YFSETQ. The CDR3 extends over 14 amino acids. Trimming pared 0 bases from V and 2 bases from J, leaving 9 bases between. The CDR3 DNA sequence: TGCGCCAGCAGCTTGGGGGACGGTACCTACGAGCAGTACTTC. The encoded protein is CASSLGDGTYEQYF.

The chain recombines TRBV11-2 with TRBJ2-1, with 7 bases that match TRBD2. In germline, CDR1 is SGHAT, CDR2 FQNNGV. CDR3 size: 15 residues. V lost 5 bases to trimming and J lost 7 bases; unmatched junction nucleotides: 11. The CDR3 sequence: CASSPQTSVYNEQFF. The DNA for the CDR3 is TGTGCCAGCAGCCCTCAAACTAGCGTGTATAATGAGCAGTTCTTC. The whole variable domain, remainder taken from reference TRBV11-2 and TRBJ2-1, is EAGVAQSPRYKIIEKRQSVAFWCNPISGHATLYWYQQILGQGPKLLIQFQNNGVVDDSQLPKDRFSAERLKGVDSTLKIQPAKLEDSAVYLCASSPQTSVYNEQFFGPGTRLTVL.

The gene calls are TRBV11-3 and TRBJ2-1, with 8 bases matching TRBD2. Germline loops: CDR1 SGHNT, CDR2 YENEEA. The CDR3 loop spans 15 amino acids. V shed 0 bases and J 4 bases; nucleotides not matched to a gene: 2. As DNA, the CDR3 is TGTGCCAGCAGCTTAGAACTAGCGGCTTACAATGAGCAGTTCTTC. Amino acid sequence: CASSLELAAYNEQFF.

The chain employs TRBV4-1 and TRBJ2-7; possibly TRBD1 for D (5 bases). Trimming removed 2 bases at V and 5 bases at J, with 16 bases between. Germline V gene lookup returns CDR1 MGHRA and CDR2 YSYEKL. This CDR3 contains 15 residues. CDR3 amino acids: CASSQPTTGIHEQYF. For the CDR3, the DNA is TGCGCCAGCAGCCAACCGACCACAGGTATCCACGAGCAGTACTTC.

V is TRBV4-1 and J is TRBJ2-3; 8 bases align to TRBD2. J was trimmed by 6 bases and V by 4 bases; bases with no gene match: 9. This CDR3 spans 15 amino acids. Germline V gene sequence: CDR1 MGHRA, CDR2 YSYEKL. CDR3 sequence reads: CASSRERGSWDTQYF. The CDR3 DNA reads TGCGCCAGCAGCCGGGAGCGGGGGTCGTGGGATACGCAGTATTTT.

The CDR3 coding sequence is TGTGCCAGCAGCTCCCCGTTTACGTCCTTCTACAATGAGCAGTTCTTC. This encodes CASSSPFTSFYNEQFF. The chain links TRBV7-8 to TRBJ2-1; D is unclear. CDR1 and CDR2 from the germline V gene are SGHVS and FQNEAQ. There are 16 residues in the CDR3. Trimming removed 4 bases at V and 3 bases at J, with 16 bases between.

This clone came up a few times. This chain joins TRBV21-1 and TRBJ1-2; the listed D gene, TRBD1, was not tested against the DNA. TRBV21-1 is an annotated pseudogene. The CDR3 runs 13 residues. Here the CDR3 reads CASSKLKGIGYTF. CDR3 nucleotides: TGTGCCAGCAGCAAATTGAAGGGGATCGGCTACACCTTC.

The J gene is TRBJ1-2, the V gene TRBV2, with unresolved D. The length of the CDR3 is 12 residues. Germline V gene sequence: CDR1 SNHLY, CDR2 FYNNEI. Trimming took off 2 bases at V and 4 bases at J, with 5 bases between the two ends. The CDR3 coding sequence is TGTGCCAGCAGTGAAATCCCCTATGGCTACACCTTC. The encoded protein is CASSEIPYGYTF.

J is TRBJ1-1 and V is TRBV6-1; 7 positions match TRBD1. The CDR3 covers 14 residues. Germline CDR1 is MNHNS and CDR2 is SASEGT. J was trimmed by 8 bases and V by 5 bases; bases with no gene match: 11. The CDR3 DNA follows: TGTGCCAGCAGTTCGGGACAGTGGAGTTCCGAAGCTTTCTTT. It specifies CASSSGQWSSEAFF.

To note about this clone: Mismatch with germline at one junction end may stem from a read error. Here the CDR3 reads CASRQGWGAAEAFF. CDR3 DNA sequence: TGTGCAAGCAGACAAGGATGGGGGGCGGCTGAAGCTTTCTTT. The chain combines TRBV2 with TRBJ1-1, with D possibly TRBD1 on 6 matching bases. CDR3 length: 14 residues. Germline V gene lookup returns CDR1 SNHLY and CDR2 FYNNEI.

On this clone: The sample carries other DNA sequences with the same CDR3. J is TRBJ2-7 and V is TRBV2, with 7 bases fitting TRBD1. V was pared by 2 bases and J by 1 base, with 2 bases of the junction left unmatched. From germline, CDR1 is SNHLY and CDR2 FYNNEI. The CDR3 has 14 residues. The CDR3 spells CASSEQGVSYEQYF. CDR3 DNA sequence: TGTGCCAGCAGTGAACAGGGGGTGTCCTACGAGCAGTACTTC.